The rows below give T cell receptor beta chains drawn from one sample of a study of blood T cell repertoires in COVID-19. Using immunoSEQ multiplex PCR, the repertoire was profiled, and TCRdb retains in-frame clones only, with some absent. The data show 65,000 to 85,000 clones, around 82% seen once. Sequencing was carried out using peripheral blood. The receptors shown here come from a man aged 50-60 years with active COVID-19. Both conserved end residues are part of each CDR3. A D gene is named only where the DNA matches it firmly. Clone size appears in some rows only: once, few, many, or a class for an expanded clone.

v_gene: TRBV24-1; d_gene: .; j_gene: TRBJ1-5; abundance: .; CDR3aa: CATSRDLGGSQPQHF; CDR3nt: TGTGCCACCAGTCGGGACCTCGGAGGGAGTCAGCCCCAGCATTTT
v_gene: TRBV3-1/TRBV3-2; d_gene: TRBD2; j_gene: TRBJ2-1; abundance: .; CDR3aa: CASSRTSGGVYNEQFF; CDR3nt: TGTGCCAGCAGCCGGACTAGCGGGGGGGTTTACAATGAGCAGTTCTTC
v_gene: TRBV2; d_gene: TRBD2; j_gene: TRBJ2-5; abundance: .; CDR3aa: CASSDSSGGVGETQYF; CDR3nt: TGTGCCAGCAGTGACAGTAGCGGGGGGGTTGGAGAGACCCAGTACTTC
v_gene: TRBV9; d_gene: TRBD1; j_gene: TRBJ2-6; abundance: .; CDR3aa: CASSVAGTVSSGANVLTF; CDR3nt: TGTGCCAGCAGCGTAGCCGGGACAGTGAGCTCTGGGGCCAACGTCCTGACTTTC
v_gene: TRBV7-2; d_gene: .; j_gene: TRBJ1-1; abundance: .; CDR3aa: CASRREANTEAFF; CDR3nt: TGTGCCAGCAGACGTGAGGCGAACACTGAAGCTTTCTTT
v_gene: TRBV7-6; d_gene: TRBD2; j_gene: TRBJ2-3; abundance: .; CDR3aa: CASSPWLTSGRGDTQYF; CDR3nt: TGTGCCAGCAGCCCGTGGTTGACTAGCGGGAGGGGGGATACGCAGTATTTT
v_gene: TRBV18; d_gene: .; j_gene: TRBJ1-6; abundance: .; CDR3aa: CASSGGAPYNSPLHF; CDR3nt: TGTGCCAGCTCGGGAGGAGCTCCGTATAATTCACCCCTCCACTTT
v_gene: TRBV5-1; d_gene: TRBD1; j_gene: TRBJ1-4; abundance: .; CDR3aa: CASSTGQGAMSEKLFF; CDR3nt: TGCGCCAGCAGCACGGGACAGGGGGCGATGTCTGAAAAACTGTTTTTT
v_gene: TRBV7-3; d_gene: TRBD1; j_gene: TRBJ1-5; abundance: .; CDR3aa: CASSPQGGSNQPQHF; CDR3nt: TGTGCCAGCAGCCCCCAGGGGGGAAGCAATCAGCCCCAGCATTTT
v_gene: TRBV19; d_gene: .; j_gene: TRBJ1-1; abundance: .; CDR3aa: CASGLWGGARTEAFF; CDR3nt: TGTGCCAGTGGCCTATGGGGGGGGGCGCGGACTGAAGCTTTCTTT
v_gene: TRBV29-1; d_gene: TRBD1; j_gene: TRBJ2-7; abundance: .; CDR3aa: CSVEVTGGGYEQYF; CDR3nt: TGCAGCGTTGAAGTGACAGGGGGAGGCTACGAGCAGTACTTC
v_gene: TRBV30; d_gene: .; j_gene: TRBJ2-3; abundance: once; CDR3aa: CAWSSGRTDTQYF; CDR3nt: TGTGCCTGGAGTTCAGGGCGCACAGATACGCAGTATTTT
v_gene: TRBV5-4; d_gene: .; j_gene: TRBJ1-4; abundance: .; CDR3aa: CASSLDRGSEKLFF; CDR3nt: TGTGCCAGCAGCTTGGATAGGGGGAGTGAAAAACTGTTTTTT
v_gene: TRBV12-3/TRBV12-4; d_gene: .; j_gene: TRBJ2-7; abundance: .; CDR3aa: CASRATHEQYF; CDR3nt: TGTGCCAGCAGGGCAACGCACGAGCAGTACTTC
v_gene: TRBV27; d_gene: .; j_gene: TRBJ2-7; abundance: .; CDR3aa: CASSPDSSYEQYF; CDR3nt: TGTGCCAGCAGCCCTGACAGCTCCTACGAGCAGTACTTC
v_gene: TRBV7-2; d_gene: .; j_gene: TRBJ2-7; abundance: once; CDR3aa: CASSLEGGVSGEQYF; CDR3nt: TGTGCCAGCAGCTTAGAGGGGGGGGTTTCGGGCGAGCAGTACTTC
v_gene: TRBV3-1/TRBV3-2; d_gene: .; j_gene: TRBJ2-1; abundance: .; CDR3aa: CASSQDLVAPYNEQFF; CDR3nt: TGTGCCAGCAGCCAAGATCTGGTGGCCCCCTACAATGAGCAGTTCTTC
v_gene: TRBV7-3; d_gene: .; j_gene: TRBJ1-6; abundance: .; CDR3aa: CASSPSPGNSPLHF; CDR3nt: TGTGCCAGCAGCCCATCGCCAGGGAATTCACCCCTCCACTTT
v_gene: TRBV19; d_gene: TRBD2; j_gene: TRBJ2-2; abundance: .; CDR3aa: CASSASGFSDTGELFF; CDR3nt: TGTGCCAGTAGCGCTAGCGGGTTTTCTGACACCGGGGAGCTGTTTTTT
v_gene: TRBV7-5; d_gene: .; j_gene: TRBJ1-5; abundance: .; CDR3aa: CVRSFWGRGYQPQHF; CDR3nt: TGTGTCAGAAGCTTCTGGGGCAGGGGGTATCAGCCCCAGCATTTT
v_gene: TRBV12-3/TRBV12-4; d_gene: .; j_gene: TRBJ2-5; abundance: .; CDR3aa: CASSFFQQETQYF; CDR3nt: TGTGCCAGCAGTTTCTTTCAGCAAGAGACCCAGTACTTC
v_gene: TRBV6-2/TRBV6-3; d_gene: TRBD1; j_gene: TRBJ2-7; abundance: .; CDR3aa: CASSEGTVRYEQYF; CDR3nt: TGTGCCAGCAGTGAGGGGACAGTACGATACGAGCAGTACTTC